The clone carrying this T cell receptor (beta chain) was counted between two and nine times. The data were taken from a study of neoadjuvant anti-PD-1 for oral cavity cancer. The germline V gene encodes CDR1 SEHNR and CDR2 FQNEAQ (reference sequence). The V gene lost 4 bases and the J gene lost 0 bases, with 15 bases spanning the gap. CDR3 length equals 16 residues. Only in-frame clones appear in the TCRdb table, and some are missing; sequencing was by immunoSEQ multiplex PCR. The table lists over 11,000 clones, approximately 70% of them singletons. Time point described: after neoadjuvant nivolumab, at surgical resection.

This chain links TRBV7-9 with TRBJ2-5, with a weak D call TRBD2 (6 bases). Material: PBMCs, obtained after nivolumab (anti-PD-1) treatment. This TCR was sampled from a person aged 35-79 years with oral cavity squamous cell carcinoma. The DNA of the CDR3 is TGTGCCAGCAGCTCGCCTTTAGCGGAGTACCAAGAGACCCAGTACTTC. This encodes CASSSPLAEYQETQYF.